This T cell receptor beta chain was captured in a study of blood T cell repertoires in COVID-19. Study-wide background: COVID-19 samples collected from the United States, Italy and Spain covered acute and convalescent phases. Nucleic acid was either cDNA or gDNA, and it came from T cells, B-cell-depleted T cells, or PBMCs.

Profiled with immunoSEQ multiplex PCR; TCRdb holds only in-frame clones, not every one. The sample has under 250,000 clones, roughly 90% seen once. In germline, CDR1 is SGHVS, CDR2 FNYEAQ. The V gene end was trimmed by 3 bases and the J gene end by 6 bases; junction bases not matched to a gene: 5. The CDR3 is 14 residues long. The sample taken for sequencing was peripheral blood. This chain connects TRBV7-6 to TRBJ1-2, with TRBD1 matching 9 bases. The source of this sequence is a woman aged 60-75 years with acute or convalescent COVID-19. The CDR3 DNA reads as TGTGCCAGCAGCTTGACAGGGGGTAATGATGGCTACACCTTC. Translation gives CASSLTGGNDGYTF.